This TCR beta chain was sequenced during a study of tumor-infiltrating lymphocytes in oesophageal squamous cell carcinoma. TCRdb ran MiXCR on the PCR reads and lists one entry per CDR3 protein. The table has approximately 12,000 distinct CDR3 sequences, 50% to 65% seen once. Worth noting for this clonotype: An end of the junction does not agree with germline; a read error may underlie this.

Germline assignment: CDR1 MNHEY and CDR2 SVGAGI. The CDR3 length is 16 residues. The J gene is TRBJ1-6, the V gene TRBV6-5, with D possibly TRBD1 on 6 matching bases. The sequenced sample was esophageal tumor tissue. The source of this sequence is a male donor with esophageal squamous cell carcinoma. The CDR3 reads CASSYAPLHGGYEQYF. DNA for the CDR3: TGTGCCAGCAGTTACGCTCCCTTACATGGGGGCTACGAGCAGTACTTT.